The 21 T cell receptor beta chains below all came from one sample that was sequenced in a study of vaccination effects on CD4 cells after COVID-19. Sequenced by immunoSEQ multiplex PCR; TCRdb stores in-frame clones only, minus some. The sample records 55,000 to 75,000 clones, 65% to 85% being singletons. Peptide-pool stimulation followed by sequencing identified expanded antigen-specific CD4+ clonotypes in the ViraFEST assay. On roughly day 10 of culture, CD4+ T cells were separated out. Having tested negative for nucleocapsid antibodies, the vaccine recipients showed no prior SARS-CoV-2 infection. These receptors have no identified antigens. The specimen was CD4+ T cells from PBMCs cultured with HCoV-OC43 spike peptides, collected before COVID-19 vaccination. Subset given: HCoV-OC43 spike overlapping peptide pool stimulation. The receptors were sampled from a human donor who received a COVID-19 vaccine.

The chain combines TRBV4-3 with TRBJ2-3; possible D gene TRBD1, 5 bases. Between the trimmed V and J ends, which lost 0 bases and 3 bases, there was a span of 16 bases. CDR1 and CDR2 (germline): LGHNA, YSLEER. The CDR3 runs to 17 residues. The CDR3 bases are TGCGCCAGCAGCCAAGAGCGTACGGGTTACAGGACAGATACGCAGTATTTT. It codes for CASSQERTGYRTDTQYF.

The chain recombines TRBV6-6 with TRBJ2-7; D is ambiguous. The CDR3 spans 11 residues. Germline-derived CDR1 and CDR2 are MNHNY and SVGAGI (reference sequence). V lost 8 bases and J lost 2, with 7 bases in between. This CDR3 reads CASAAAYEQYV. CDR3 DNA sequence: TGTGCCAGCGCAGCAGCCTACGAGCAGTACGTC.

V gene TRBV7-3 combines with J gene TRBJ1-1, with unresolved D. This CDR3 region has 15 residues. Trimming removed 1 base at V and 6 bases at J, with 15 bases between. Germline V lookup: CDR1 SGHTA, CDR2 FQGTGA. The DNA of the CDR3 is TGTGCCAGCAGCTTAAGGGCTGGGAACCCAGCTGAAGCTTTCTTT. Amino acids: CASSLRAGNPAEAFF.

CDR3: CATSRAGVGTDTQYF. The CDR3 DNA follows: TGTGCCACCAGCAGAGCGGGGGTAGGAACAGATACGCAGTATTTT. The J gene is TRBJ2-3, the V gene TRBV15; maybe TRBD2 (6 bases). This CDR3 has 15 residues. With 1 base removed from V and 3 bases from J, the gap between germline ends came to 11 bases. Germline V lookup: CDR1 LNHNV, CDR2 YYDKDF (reference sequence).

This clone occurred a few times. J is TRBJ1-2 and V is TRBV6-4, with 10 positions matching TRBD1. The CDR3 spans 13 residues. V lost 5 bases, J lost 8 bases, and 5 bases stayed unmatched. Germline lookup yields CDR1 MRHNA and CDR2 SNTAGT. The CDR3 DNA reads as TGTGCCAGCAGTAGGGACAGGGGATTCGGCTACACCTTC. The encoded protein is CASSRDRGFGYTF.

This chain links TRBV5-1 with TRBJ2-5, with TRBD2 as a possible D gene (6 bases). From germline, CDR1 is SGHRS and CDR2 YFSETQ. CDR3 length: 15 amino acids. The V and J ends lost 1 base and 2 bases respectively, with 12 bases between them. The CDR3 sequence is CASSLQSRGQETQYF. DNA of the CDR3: TGCGCCAGCAGCTTGCAGTCACGGGGGCAAGAGACCCAGTACTTC.

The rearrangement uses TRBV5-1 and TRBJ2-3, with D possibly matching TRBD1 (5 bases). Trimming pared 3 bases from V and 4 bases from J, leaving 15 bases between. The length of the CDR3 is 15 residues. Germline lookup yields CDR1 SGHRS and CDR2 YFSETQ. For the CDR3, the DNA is TGCGCCAGCAGCTCGGCTCTAGGGGTGCCAGATACGCAGTATTTT. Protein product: CASSSALGVPDTQYF.

This CDR3 reads CASSSPNGGVSYNEQFF. For the CDR3, the DNA is TGCGCCAGCAGCTCACCTAACGGGGGGGTGTCCTACAATGAGCAGTTCTTC. The chain combines TRBV4-1 with TRBJ2-1, with 8 positions matching TRBD2. This CDR3 contains 17 residues. With V trimmed by 5 bases and J by 1 base, 10 bases remained unmatched. CDR1 and CDR2 (germline): MGHRA, YSYEKL.

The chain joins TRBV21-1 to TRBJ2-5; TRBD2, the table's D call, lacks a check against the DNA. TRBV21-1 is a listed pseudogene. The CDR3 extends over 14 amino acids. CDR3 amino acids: CASSKAAVIETQYF. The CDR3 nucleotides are TGTGCCAGCAGCAAAGCGGCGGTTATCGAGACCCAGTACTTC.

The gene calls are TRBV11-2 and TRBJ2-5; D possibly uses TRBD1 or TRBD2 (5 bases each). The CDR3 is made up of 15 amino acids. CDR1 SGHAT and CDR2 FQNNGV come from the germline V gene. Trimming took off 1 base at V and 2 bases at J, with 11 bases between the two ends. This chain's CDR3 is CASSLVQGPQETQYF. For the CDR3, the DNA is TGTGCCAGCAGCTTAGTTCAGGGACCGCAAGAGACCCAGTACTTC.

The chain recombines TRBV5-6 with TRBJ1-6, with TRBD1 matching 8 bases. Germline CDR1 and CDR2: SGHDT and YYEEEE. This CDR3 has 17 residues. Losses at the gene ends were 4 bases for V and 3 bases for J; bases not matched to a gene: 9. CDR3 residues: CASSLRQGRIYNSPLHF. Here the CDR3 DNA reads TGTGCCAGCAGCCTAAGACAGGGGCGGATCTATAATTCACCCCTCCACTTT.

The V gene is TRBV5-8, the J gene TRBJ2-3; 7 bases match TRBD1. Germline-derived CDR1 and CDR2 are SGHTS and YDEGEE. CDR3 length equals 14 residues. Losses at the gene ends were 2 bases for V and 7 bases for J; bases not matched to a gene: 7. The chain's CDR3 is CASSFRRTGNTQYF. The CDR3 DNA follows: TGTGCCAGCAGCTTTAGACGGACAGGAAATACGCAGTATTTT. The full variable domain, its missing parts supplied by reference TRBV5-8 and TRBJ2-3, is EAGVTQSPTHLIKTRGQQATLRCSPISGHTSVYWYQQALGLGLQFLLWYDEGEERNRGNFPPRFSGRQFPNYSSELNVNALELEDSALYLCASSFRRTGNTQYFGPGTRLTVL.

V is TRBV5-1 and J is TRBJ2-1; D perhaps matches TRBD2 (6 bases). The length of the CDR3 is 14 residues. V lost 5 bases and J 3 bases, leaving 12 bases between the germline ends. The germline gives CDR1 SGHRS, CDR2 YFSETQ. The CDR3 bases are TGCGCCAGCAGTCCCGGGAGAGACTACAATGAGCAGTTCTTC. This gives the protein CASSPGRDYNEQFF.

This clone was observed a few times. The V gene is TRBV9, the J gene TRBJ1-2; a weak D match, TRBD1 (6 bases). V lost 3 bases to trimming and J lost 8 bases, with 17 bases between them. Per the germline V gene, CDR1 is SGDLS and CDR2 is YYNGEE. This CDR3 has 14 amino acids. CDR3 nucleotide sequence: TGTGCCAGCAGCGATACACAGGGTAGAAGAGGCTACACCTTC. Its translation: CASSDTQGRRGYTF.

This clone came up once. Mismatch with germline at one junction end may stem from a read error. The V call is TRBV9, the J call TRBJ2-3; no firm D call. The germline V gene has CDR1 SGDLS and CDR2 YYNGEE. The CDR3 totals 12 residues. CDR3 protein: CASSLSRDTQYF. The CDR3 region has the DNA TGTGCCAGCAGCTTGAGCAGAGATACGCAGTATTTT.

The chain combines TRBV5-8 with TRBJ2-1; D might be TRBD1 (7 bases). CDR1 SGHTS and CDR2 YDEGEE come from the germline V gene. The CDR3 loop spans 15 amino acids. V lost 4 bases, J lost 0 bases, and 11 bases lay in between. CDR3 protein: CASSIRGASYNEQFF. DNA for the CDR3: TGTGCCAGCAGCATCAGGGGGGCCTCCTACAATGAGCAGTTCTTC. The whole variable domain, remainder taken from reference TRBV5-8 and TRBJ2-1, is EAGVTQSPTHLIKTRGQQATLRCSPISGHTSVYWYQQALGLGLQFLLWYDEGEERNRGNFPPRFSGRQFPNYSSELNVNALELEDSALYLCASSIRGASYNEQFFGPGTRLTVL.

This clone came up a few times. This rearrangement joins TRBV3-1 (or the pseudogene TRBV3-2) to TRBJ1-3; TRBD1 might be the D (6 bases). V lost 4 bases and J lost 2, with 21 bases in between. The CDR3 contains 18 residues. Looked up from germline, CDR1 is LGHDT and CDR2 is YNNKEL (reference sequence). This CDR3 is CASSPYALQGRAGNTIYF. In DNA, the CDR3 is TGTGCCAGCAGCCCCTATGCTTTGCAGGGGAGGGCTGGAAACACCATATATTTT.

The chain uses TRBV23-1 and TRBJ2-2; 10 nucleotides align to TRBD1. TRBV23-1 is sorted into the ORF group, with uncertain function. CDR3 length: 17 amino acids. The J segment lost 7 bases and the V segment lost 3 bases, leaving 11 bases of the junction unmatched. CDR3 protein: CASSHLGQGKSSGELFF. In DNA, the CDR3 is TGCGCCAGCAGTCATCTGGGACAGGGGAAAAGTAGCGGGGAGCTGTTTTTT.

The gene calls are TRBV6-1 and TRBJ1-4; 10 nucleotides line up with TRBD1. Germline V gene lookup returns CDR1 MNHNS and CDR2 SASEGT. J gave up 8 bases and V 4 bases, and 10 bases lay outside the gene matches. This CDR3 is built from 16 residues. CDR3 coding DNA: TGTGCCAGCAGTGCTTACCGACAGGGGGCGGGAGAAAAACTGTTTTTT. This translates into CASSAYRQGAGEKLFF.

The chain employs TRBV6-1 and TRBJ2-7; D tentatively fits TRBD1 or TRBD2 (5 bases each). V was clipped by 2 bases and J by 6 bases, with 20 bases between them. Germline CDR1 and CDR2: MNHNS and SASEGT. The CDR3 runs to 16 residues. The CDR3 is CASSEFGGVGAGEQYV. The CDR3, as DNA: TGTGCCAGCAGTGAATTTGGTGGTGTAGGGGCGGGCGAGCAGTACGTC.

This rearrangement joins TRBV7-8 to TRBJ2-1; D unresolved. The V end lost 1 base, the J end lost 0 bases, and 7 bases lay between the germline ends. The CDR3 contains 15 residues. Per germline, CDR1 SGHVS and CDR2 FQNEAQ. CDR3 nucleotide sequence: TGTGCCAGCAGCTTAGGCCCGAGCTCCTACAATGAGCAGTTCTTC. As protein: CASSLGPSSYNEQFF.